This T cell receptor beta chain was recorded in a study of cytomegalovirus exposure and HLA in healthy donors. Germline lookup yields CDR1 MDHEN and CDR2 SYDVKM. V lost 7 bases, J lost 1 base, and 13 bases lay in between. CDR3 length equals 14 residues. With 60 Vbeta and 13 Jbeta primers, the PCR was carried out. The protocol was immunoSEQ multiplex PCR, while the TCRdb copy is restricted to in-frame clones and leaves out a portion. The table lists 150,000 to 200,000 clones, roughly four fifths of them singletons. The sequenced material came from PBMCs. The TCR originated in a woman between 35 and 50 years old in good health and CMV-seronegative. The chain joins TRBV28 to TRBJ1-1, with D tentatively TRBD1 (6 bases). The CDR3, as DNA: TGTGCCAGCACCTCGGGGGGGCAGAACACTGAAGCTTTCTTT. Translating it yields CASTSGGQNTEAFF.